Shown below are 27 T cell receptor beta chains from a single sample sequenced in a study of blood T cell repertoires in COVID-19. Repertoires were generated with immunoSEQ multiplex PCR, while TCRdb's copy carries only in-frame clones and drops some. This sample carries 80,000 or so clones, around 79% of them seen once, and the ten largest clones take approximately 12%. Sequenced material: peripheral blood. These TCRs come from a man older than 75 with acute or convalescent COVID-19.

The chain combines TRBV4-2 with TRBJ1-1; TRBD1 aligns across 9 bases. The CDR3 length is 22 residues. CDR1 and CDR2 from the germline V gene are LGHNA and YNFKEQ. With 3 bases clipped from V and 3 bases from J, the junction kept 26 bases outside the gene matches. In nucleotides, the CDR3 is TGTGCCAGCAGCCAGGCACCCCTGTACGCGGGACAGGGTACGATCGGGGACACTGAAGCTTTCTTT. As protein: CASSQAPLYAGQGTIGDTEAFF.

This chain connects TRBV7-9 to TRBJ1-1; 8 bases are a match to TRBD1. The ends lost 2 bases at V and 7 bases at J; junction bases unmatched: 3. The CDR3 runs 13 residues. CDR1 is SEHNR, CDR2 FQNEAQ, per germline (reference sequence). CDR3 protein: CASSLTGQDEAFF. The CDR3, as DNA: TGTGCCAGCAGCTTAACGGGACAGGATGAAGCTTTCTTT.

The chain employs TRBV7-2 and TRBJ2-1; 9 nucleotides match TRBD2. The CDR3 contains 14 residues. Germline V CDR1 and CDR2: SGHTA, FQGNSA. The junction had 8 bases not matched to a gene; V was cut back by 7 bases and J by 7 bases. This CDR3 is CASTPTGLANEQFF. DNA of the CDR3: TGTGCCAGCACTCCTACGGGACTAGCTAATGAGCAGTTCTTC.

This chain uses TRBV6-5 with TRBJ1-2; 9 positions agree with TRBD1. The CDR3 is 14 amino acids. Trimming removed 6 bases from V and 7 bases from J; junction bases left unmatched: 9. The V gene's germline CDR1 is MNHEY and CDR2 SVGAGI. CDR3 in amino acids: CASRTTGGSFGYTF. The DNA for the CDR3 is TGTGCCAGCAGAACCACAGGGGGCTCTTTTGGCTACACCTTC.

The V gene is TRBV15, the J gene TRBJ1-5; D may be TRBD1 (5 bases). Germline CDR1 and CDR2: LNHNV and YYDKDF (reference sequence). This CDR3 comprises 15 residues. Between the trimmed V and J ends, which lost 0 bases and 2 bases, there was a span of 8 bases. The CDR3 coding sequence is TGTGCCACCAGCAGAGATCTCAGGGGCAATCAGCCCCAGCATTTT. As protein: CATSRDLRGNQPQHF.

This rearrangement joins TRBV2 to TRBJ1-4; TRBD1 matches 7 bases. The length of the CDR3 is 15 residues. J gave up 0 bases and V 6 bases, and 4 bases lay outside the gene matches. The V gene's germline CDR1 is SNHLY and CDR2 FYNNEI. The CDR3 reads CASRGGQPTNEKLFF. CDR3 in DNA: TGTGCCAGCAGGGGGGGACAGCCAACTAATGAAAAACTGTTTTTT. The full variable domain, its missing parts supplied by reference TRBV2 and TRBJ1-4, is EPEVTQTPSHQVTQMGQEVILRCVPISNHLYFYWYRQILGQKVEFLVSFYNNEISEKSEIFDDQFSVERPDGSNFTLKIRSTKLEDSAMYFCASRGGQPTNEKLFFGSGTQLSVL.

The chain employs TRBV18 and TRBJ2-1; TRBD2 matches at 7 bases. The germline CDR1 and CDR2 sequences are KGHSH and LQKENI. The CDR3 covers 16 residues. V dropped 5 bases and J dropped 2; count of bases not matched to a gene: 9. The CDR3 DNA reads TGTGCCAGCTCAAACGCGGGGGATAATACCTACAATGAGCAGTTCTTC. Protein sequence: CASSNAGDNTYNEQFF.

The rearrangement uses TRBV18 and TRBJ1-5; possible D gene TRBD1, 5 bases. The V gene's germline CDR1 is KGHSH and CDR2 LQKENI. Deletions cut 3 bases from V and 4 bases from J, with 19 bases between. The CDR3 runs to 17 residues. The CDR3 DNA is TGTGCCAGCTCACCGCAAAATCGGCAGGGTAAAAATCAGCCCCAGCATTTT. Translated: CASSPQNRQGKNQPQHF.

The J gene is TRBJ1-6, the V gene TRBV7-2, with a possible D match to TRBD1 (6 bases). From germline, CDR1 is SGHTA and CDR2 FQGNSA. V shed 2 bases and J shed 0 bases, with 14 bases lying between them. The CDR3 spans 18 residues. The CDR3 here is CASSLLSGTSSYNSPLHF. The CDR3 DNA reads TGTGCCAGCAGCTTACTATCCGGGACAAGCTCCTATAATTCACCCCTCCACTTT.

The CDR3 reads CASSHRRDRGGEQYF. The DNA for the CDR3 is TGTGCCAGCAGTCACCGCCGGGACAGGGGCGGCGAGCAGTACTTC. J is TRBJ2-7 and V is TRBV27; 10 bases are shared with TRBD1. The CDR3 extends over 15 amino acids. Germline V gives CDR1 MNHEY, CDR2 SMNVEV (reference sequence). Trimming cost V 5 bases and J 6 bases; bases outside gene matches: 10.

This chain uses TRBV30 with TRBJ2-1; a possible D gene is TRBD2 (7 bases). Trimming took off 1 base at V and 12 bases at J, with 22 bases between the two ends. The length of the CDR3 is 15 residues. CDR1 GTSNPN and CDR2 SVGIG come from the germline V gene (reference sequence). The DNA of the CDR3 is TGTGCCTGGAGTGCCCCGGGGGGCGTTCGCCATGGGCAGTTCTTC. Translated: CAWSAPGGVRHGQFF.

The rearrangement links TRBV6-6 to TRBJ2-2; tentative D call: TRBD1 (8 bases). Per the germline V gene, CDR1 is MNHNY and CDR2 is SVGAGI (reference sequence). This CDR3 is built from 15 residues. The V end was cut by 6 bases, the J end by 6 bases, with 17 bases between. The CDR3 sequence: CASRGGVRGPGELFF. For the CDR3, the DNA is TGTGCCAGCAGGGGAGGGGTCAGGGGGCCCGGGGAGCTGTTTTTT.

The chain links TRBV3-1 (or the pseudogene TRBV3-2) to TRBJ1-2; a weak D match, TRBD1 (6 bases). The CDR3 runs to 16 residues. The germline gives CDR1 LGHDT, CDR2 YNNKEL (reference sequence). V lost 1 base and J lost 4, with 16 bases in between. The CDR3 DNA sequence: TGTGCCAGCAGCCAAGGAAATCGGGGGGGCATCTATGGCTACACCTTC. The encoded protein is CASSQGNRGGIYGYTF.

This clone was seen many times. The gene calls are TRBV9 and TRBJ1-1; D is undetermined. The germline V gene has CDR1 SGDLS and CDR2 YYNGEE. CDR3 length equals 13 residues. Trimming shortened V by 3 bases and J by 2 bases, and 8 bases separated the two germline ends. The CDR3 region has the DNA TGTGCCAGCAGCGGCGGGCTAAACACTGAAGCTTTCTTT. Translation: CASSGGLNTEAFF.

This chain uses TRBV12-5 with TRBJ1-1, with 7 bases identical to TRBD1. Germline V CDR1 and CDR2: LGHNT, FRNRAP. The CDR3 runs 15 residues. V shed 6 bases and J 4 bases; nucleotides not matched to a gene: 11. Here the CDR3 reads CASGPPRGLGTEAFF. As DNA, the CDR3 is TGTGCTAGTGGCCCCCCTAGGGGGCTTGGCACTGAAGCTTTCTTT.

CDR3 bases: TGTGCCAGCATCCCAGTCGGCCAGGGCGACTACGAGCAGTACTTC. Residues: CASIPVGQGDYEQYF. The chain recombines TRBV11-2 with TRBJ2-7, with D tentatively TRBD1 (5 bases). The CDR3 has 15 amino acids. The ends were cut back, 7 bases at V and 3 bases at J, with 19 bases in the middle. In germline, CDR1 is SGHAT, CDR2 FQNNGV.

This chain connects TRBV6-5 to TRBJ2-7; 7 bases agree with TRBD1. Looked up from germline, CDR1 is MNHEY and CDR2 is SVGAGI. This CDR3 spans 15 amino acids. After removal of 6 bases from V and 3 bases from J, the junction contained 11 bases not matched to a gene. CDR3 nucleotides: TGTGCCAGCAGCGGAGGACAGGTGGGCAGCTACGAGCAGTACTTC. It codes for CASSGGQVGSYEQYF.

The chain employs TRBV4-1 and TRBJ1-4, with D possibly matching TRBD1 (6 bases). The length of the CDR3 is 15 residues. Trimming removed 4 bases from V and 2 bases from J, with 11 bases in between. Germline lookup yields CDR1 MGHRA and CDR2 YSYEKL. The CDR3 loop is CASSPKQGTNEKLFF. CDR3 sequence (DNA): TGCGCCAGCAGCCCGAAACAGGGTACTAATGAAAAACTGTTTTTT.

CDR3 DNA: TGTGCCAGCAGCTTAGGGGGCTCGGGGACTGAAGCTTTCTTT. It is translated as CASSLGGSGTEAFF. The V call is TRBV7-3, the J call TRBJ1-1; a possible D gene is TRBD1 (6 bases). Germline V CDR1 and CDR2: SGHTA, FQGTGA. The CDR3 totals 14 residues. V lost 2 bases to trimming and J lost 5 bases, with 12 bases between them.

The gene calls are TRBV5-6 and TRBJ2-7; D is ambiguous. V lost 0 bases and J 1 base, leaving 8 bases between the germline ends. CDR1 and CDR2 (germline): SGHDT, YYEEEE. The CDR3 extends over 14 amino acids. As DNA, the CDR3 is TGTGCCAGCAGCTTGGATCAGGCGTCCTACGAGCAGTACTTC. This gives the protein CASSLDQASYEQYF.

V gene TRBV27 combines with J gene TRBJ1-2; tentatively, D is TRBD1 (5 bases). Germline CDR1 MNHEY, CDR2 SMNVEV (reference sequence). V lost 0 bases, J lost 4 bases, and 15 bases lay in between. There are 16 residues in the CDR3. DNA for the CDR3: TGTGCCAGCAGTTTATCCCCTTATGACAGTGGCTATGGCTACACCTTC. It codes for CASSLSPYDSGYGYTF.

The genes are TRBV5-1 and TRBJ2-1; a weak D match, TRBD2 (6 bases). V lost 3 bases to trimming and J lost 10 bases, with 8 bases between them. Germline V gene data show CDR1 as SGHRS and CDR2 as YFSETQ. The CDR3 loop spans 11 amino acids. CDR3 region: CASSSGGEQFF. As DNA, the CDR3 is TGCGCCAGCAGCTCCGGGGGAGAGCAGTTCTTC.

CDR3 nucleotides: TGTGCCAGCAGCGCGGGACAGAGGAACACTGAAGCTTTCTTT. Translation gives CASSAGQRNTEAFF. This chain uses TRBV6-5 with TRBJ1-1; 7 bases are shared with TRBD1. V shed 6 bases and J 1 base; nucleotides not matched to a gene: 5. The CDR3 is made up of 14 amino acids. In germline, CDR1 is MNHEY, CDR2 SVGAGI.

In this sample, this clone turned up many times. The genes are TRBV3-1 (or the pseudogene TRBV3-2) and TRBJ2-7; D unresolved. This CDR3 has 12 residues. Germline CDR1 LGHDT, CDR2 YNNKEL (reference sequence). Trimming stripped 9 bases from V and 5 bases from J, with 14 bases between. CDR3: CASSWPGDEQYF. In DNA, the CDR3 is TGTGCCAGTTCGTGGCCAGGCGACGAGCAGTACTTC.

This chain connects TRBV5-4 to TRBJ1-4, with TRBD1 identical over 11 bases. The J segment lost 8 bases and the V segment lost 4 bases, leaving 4 bases of the junction unmatched. CDR1 is SGHNT, CDR2 YYREEE, per germline (reference sequence). The CDR3 loop spans 14 amino acids. CDR3 nucleotides: TGTGCCAGCAGCACGGACAGGGGGCGGGAAAAACTGTTTTTT. The encoded protein is CASSTDRGREKLFF.

In its sample, this clone was seen once. The chain is built from TRBV27 and TRBJ1-1; a possible D gene is TRBD1 (6 bases). CDR1 and CDR2 from the germline V gene are MNHEY and SMNVEV (reference sequence). Trimming left V 3 bases short and J 0 bases short, with 14 bases between. The CDR3 is 16 amino acids. CDR3 nucleotides: TGTGCCAGCAGTTTTCGGACGGGACATCTGAACACTGAAGCTTTCTTT. This translates into CASSFRTGHLNTEAFF.

This chain uses TRBV5-6 with TRBJ1-4; maybe TRBD1 (5 bases). Germline V gene data show CDR1 as SGHDT and CDR2 as YYEEEE. The CDR3 is 17 residues long. Trimming removed 0 bases at V and 7 bases at J, with 19 bases between. CDR3 nucleotides: TGTGCCAGCAGCTTGGTCAGTATGGCATCCGGGGGTGAAAAACTGTTTTTT. This encodes CASSLVSMASGGEKLFF.